This TCR beta chain is from a study of glioma-infiltrating T cells. Study results and limitations: Gliomas, especially low-grade, showed above-expected tissue-blood divergence; non-neoplastic patients showed below. Tissue and blood shared very few CDR3 sequences.

Points on this clonotype: Its specificity is not known.

The CDR3 has 13 residues. With 6 bases removed from V and 5 bases from J, the gap between germline ends came to 10 bases. Per germline, CDR1 MNHEY and CDR2 SMNVEV (reference sequence). Using RNA template, CDR3s of TCR alpha and beta were amplified with iRepertoire arm-PCR. For one-step reverse transcription and amplification, about 90-450 ng of tissue mRNA or PBMC total RNA was used. Each CDR3 protein gets one entry after TCRdb re-called the multiplex PCR reads with MiXCR. The sample lists some 150,000 distinct CDR3 sequences; about two fifths were seen once. The gene calls are TRBV27 and TRBJ2-2; perhaps TRBD1 as D (6 bases). Sequenced sample: glioma tissue, nonneoplastic brain tissue, or PBMCs (not recorded which). This TCR derives from a human donor with low-grade glioma or glioblastoma, undergoing nonglioma brain surgery, or in good health (not recorded which). The CDR3, as DNA: TGTGCCAGCAGCCCAACAGGGACCGGGGAGCTGTTTTTT. As protein: CASSPTGTGELFF.